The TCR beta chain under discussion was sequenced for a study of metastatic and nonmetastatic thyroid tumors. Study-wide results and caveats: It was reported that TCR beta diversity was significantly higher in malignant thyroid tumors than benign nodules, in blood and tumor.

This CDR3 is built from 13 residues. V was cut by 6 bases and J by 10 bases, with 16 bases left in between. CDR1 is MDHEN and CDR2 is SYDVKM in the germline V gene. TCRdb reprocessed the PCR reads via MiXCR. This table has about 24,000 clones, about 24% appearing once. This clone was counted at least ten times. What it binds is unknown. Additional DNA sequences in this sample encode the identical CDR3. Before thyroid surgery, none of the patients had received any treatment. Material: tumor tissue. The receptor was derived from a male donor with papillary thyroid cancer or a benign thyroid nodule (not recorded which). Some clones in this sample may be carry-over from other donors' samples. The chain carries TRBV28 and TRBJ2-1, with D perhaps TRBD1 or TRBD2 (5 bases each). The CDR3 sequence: CASSLGTAGEQFF. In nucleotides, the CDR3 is TGTGCCAGCAGCCTGGGGACGGCAGGGGAGCAGTTCTTC.